The following is a T cell receptor beta chain sequence with its context. Its antigen remains undetermined. Per-base qualities were not stored, and no clone one base away is much larger. V lost 5 bases and J lost 3 bases, and the count of bases not matched to a germline gene is 8. From the cysteine through the phenylalanine, the CDR3 covers 15 amino acids. CDR3 DNA is the only sequence kept; it has 45 bases, read in frame from the first base. CDR1 and CDR2, looked up from the germline V gene (reference sequence), are MNHNY and SVGAGI. The sample belongs to a study of blood T cells in healthy people across ages (dated by TCRdb to the mid-2010s). Some background on the complete study: In model experiments, roughly one uniquely barcoded TCR beta cDNA molecule per two T cells was captured by template switching. To track age-related changes in TCR beta repertoire diversity, the study relied on deep sequencing normalized with unique cDNA molecular identifiers. Donors were grouped into four age groups: young (average 16 years), middle-aged (39), aged (62) and long-lived (approximately 78). For two donors (one aged 18 to 29 and one aged 80 or older), the study analyzed two additional independent replicas of 1 million unique cDNA reads from the same blood draw. The research as a whole found: Compared with the aged group, the long-lived group had more naive CD4+ T cells, fewer expanded clones and increased TCR diversity, a pattern suggesting age selection. There was a strong correlation between observed TCR beta diversity and the percentage of naive T cells measured by flow cytometry. As age increased, observed TCR beta diversity per million T cells dropped in a roughly linear way, and a significant reduction was already evident by age around 41. Since profiling was done on bulk unsorted PBMCs, naive and antigen-experienced compartments could not be conclusively compared. The CMV infection status of donors was not known, potentially confounding age-related changes in expanded clonotypes. Estimates of total diversity based on one million sequenced T cells were considered lower bounds and underestimates.

To prepare the library, 5' RACE was applied. Sequenced on an Illumina HiSeq 2500. A second PCR of 7 to 11 cycles was performed with a sample-barcoded 5' primer and a J-beta primer mix. A unique molecular identifier was introduced onto each TCR beta cDNA molecule by a template-switch 5' adaptor carrying 12 random nucleotides. At least 2.5 million CDR3-containing paired-end reads were obtained from each sample. First-strand cDNA was synthesized from all RNA with the Mint cDNA synthesis kit, primed by a TRBC-specific oligonucleotide. Following uracil-DNA glycosylase treatment, all cDNA underwent a first 18-cycle PCR with the universal primers M1SS and BC2_uni_R. Regarding the original processing steps: Normalization of each sample was performed by random selection of 1 million high-quality reads, each carrying a distinct molecular identifier. Reads with shared molecular identifiers were discarded instead of being binned into consensus sequences. MiTCR, with a Q25 quality threshold and the strictest error-elimination algorithm, was used for CDR3 identification, clonotype clustering and error correction. A nonparametric unseen species model with Euler transformation was used to estimate a lower bound on total TCR beta diversity. In-frame beta chains were kept once TCRdb had trimmed the public reads at Q25 with fastp and called clones with MiXCR. Rows are unified per CDR3 protein, each entry keeping the most common DNA and genes. TCRdb's processing, not the authors', yielded these V and J calls. A total of roughly 550,000 distinct CDR3 sequences appear in this sample, more than 20% of them only once. Of the sample, around 10% falls within the top ten clones.

Donors were around 37 systemically healthy Caucasian individuals from Russia aged about 6 to 100 years. Ten milliliters of peripheral blood were drawn from each donor into EDTA-treated Vacutainer tubes. Ficoll-Paque density-gradient centrifugation was used to isolate PBMCs, with at least 6 million obtained per sample. Trizol reagent was used to extract total RNA from the PBMCs, yielding at least 6 micrograms per sample. Naive CD45RAhigh/CD27high T cell percentages were measured by flow cytometry on a PBMC aliquot from every donor. This same sample was also part of a study on T cells of mothers and their children. That second report states: Nine systemically healthy Caucasian individuals served as donors, namely three mothers together with their six children. cDNA synthesis used all of the extracted RNA, with roughly 1.5 ug of RNA in each 15 ul reaction. Sample barcodes and 2-4 random nucleotides were added via the M1S primer in the second PCR. Over 8 million TCR beta CDR3 reads came from each mother, compared with about 3.2 million reads from each child. Thymic selection similarly shapes TCR recombination output in related and unrelated pairs, with minor effect from inherited differences. Related mother-child pairs always showed normalized repertoire overlap that was slightly higher than in unrelated mother-child pairs, though the difference was never significant. With a sensitivity of approximately 100 clones per million clonotypes, no persistent microchimeric T cell clones were detected. The study used deep NGS to compare TCR beta repertoires of mothers and children, seeking features distinguishing related mother-child pairs from unrelated individuals. Mothers averaged roughly 36 +/- 4 years of age and children averaged roughly 10 +/- 4 years. After adapter ligation with NEBNext reagents, the libraries were sequenced on Illumina HiSeq 2000 with 100+100 nt paired-end reads. To prevent cross-contamination, the mother and child libraries were prepared a month apart and were sequenced in separate runs. Each donor had between 500,000 and 2,000,000 distinct TCR beta clonotypes identified. Naive TCR beta clonotypes were estimated from low-frequency clonotypes matched to each donor's FACS-determined naive share, without sorting.

The rearranged segments are TRBV6-6 and TRBJ2-5, with 8 bases matching TRBD1. Sequencing was performed on blood. The origin of this receptor is a boy between 10 and 17 years old in good health. The sequenced DNA: TGTGCCAGCAGTCAGCCGACAGGGGAGGAAGAGACCCAGTACTTC. The translation is CASSQPTGEEETQYF.